The next 22 T cell receptor beta chains were all read from a single sample in a study of blood T cell repertoires in COVID-19. The protocol was immunoSEQ multiplex PCR, while the TCRdb copy is restricted to in-frame clones and leaves out a portion. The sample holds approximately 34,000 clones, 87% seen once. The source material was peripheral blood. The origin of the receptors is a man between 60 and 70 years old with active COVID-19.

This clone was counted a few times. The CDR3 DNA is TGTGCCAGCAGGACAGGGTCTTATTCACCCCTCCACTTT. This codes for CASRTGSYSPLHF. J is TRBJ1-6 and V is TRBV6-5, with 7 bases lining up with TRBD1. Unmatched junction bases numbered 4, after V lost 6 bases and J lost 8 bases. Germline CDR1 MNHEY, CDR2 SVGAGI. This CDR3 is built from 13 residues.

This CDR3 reads CSASGAGLLNEQFF. CDR3 bases: TGCAGTGCTAGTGGGGCAGGCCTCCTTAATGAGCAGTTCTTC. The chain carries TRBV20-1 and TRBJ2-1; D might be TRBD1 (5 bases). The V end lost 3 bases, the J end lost 7 bases, and 16 bases lay between the germline ends. Germline V gene sequence: CDR1 DFQATT, CDR2 SNEGSKA (reference sequence). This CDR3 comprises 14 residues.

This clone was found once. The J gene is TRBJ2-3, the V gene TRBV6-6; D uncertain. CDR3 length equals 13 residues. Per germline, CDR1 MNHNY and CDR2 SVGAGI (reference sequence). V was pared by 2 bases and J by 3 bases, with 6 bases between. The CDR3 DNA is TGTGCCAGCAGTTACCGTGCGACAGATACGCAGTATTTT. It encodes CASSYRATDTQYF.

The chain couples TRBV7-2 to TRBJ2-1; 7 positions match TRBD2. This CDR3 contains 12 residues. The V and J ends lost 8 bases and 4 bases, in that order; junction bases with no gene match: 2. The V gene's germline CDR1 is SGHTA and CDR2 FQGNSA. The DNA for the CDR3 is TGTGCCAGCGGGGGGGTATACAATGAGCAGTTCTTC. Protein: CASGGVYNEQFF.

The gene calls are TRBV30 and TRBJ1-5; TRBD1 might be the D (5 bases). Trimming removed 0 bases from V and 4 bases from J, with 13 bases in between. Germline V lookup: CDR1 GTSNPN, CDR2 SVGIG (reference sequence). The CDR3 extends over 15 amino acids. CDR3 sequence: CAWSVFDRPNQPQHF. The DNA for the CDR3 is TGTGCCTGGAGTGTCTTCGACAGACCGAATCAGCCCCAGCATTTT.

Here the CDR3 DNA reads TGTGCCAGCAGCCAGGTGGTGGGGTTCGGACTTACTTACGAGCAGTACTTC. Its translation: CASSQVVGFGLTYEQYF. The V and J genes are TRBV3-1 (or the pseudogene TRBV3-2) and TRBJ2-7; TRBD2 might be the D (5 bases). Germline V gene lookup returns CDR1 LGHDT and CDR2 YNNKEL (reference sequence). The CDR3 consists of 17 residues. Deletions cut 3 bases from V and 4 bases from J, with 22 bases between.

The chain is built from TRBV6-5 and TRBJ1-2; no reliable D call. V was pared by 6 bases and J by 6 bases, with 14 bases between. Germline CDR1 is MNHEY and CDR2 is SVGAGI. This CDR3 contains 13 residues. The CDR3 nucleotides are TGTGCCAGCAGATTAACGAGGGCAAATGGCTACACCTTC. Residues: CASRLTRANGYTF.

This clone was detected only a few times. The rearrangement links TRBV29-1 to TRBJ1-2, with D uncertain. Germline CDR1 is SQVTM and CDR2 is ANQGSEA. The CDR3 has 13 residues. V gave up 4 bases and J gave up 3 bases, with 12 bases separating them. CDR3 in amino acids: CSVGRGIDYGYTF. In DNA form, the CDR3 reads TGCAGCGTTGGGAGAGGGATCGACTATGGCTACACCTTC.

The chain uses TRBV21-1 and TRBJ2-3; the DNA was not compared with TRBD2, the D call given in the table. TRBV21-1 is designated a pseudogene. This CDR3 has 20 amino acids. For the CDR3, the DNA is TGTGCCAGCAGCAAATGGGGTTTGGTAGCGGGATATGGTGGTACAGATACGCAGTATTTT. Protein sequence: CASSKWGLVAGYGGTDTQYF.

In regard to this clone: This sample includes further DNA sequences coding for the same CDR3. This chain links TRBV9 with TRBJ1-3; maybe TRBD1 (5 bases). Trimming took off 0 bases at V and 0 bases at J, with 7 bases between the two ends. Germline V gives CDR1 SGDLS, CDR2 YYNGEE. The CDR3 has 15 residues. DNA of the CDR3: TGTGCCAGCAGCGTAGTGGGGGGCTCTGGAAACACCATATATTTT. Protein sequence: CASSVVGGSGNTIYF.

The gene calls are TRBV30 and TRBJ2-1; a weak D match, TRBD2 (6 bases). In germline, CDR1 is GTSNPN, CDR2 SVGIG (reference sequence). This CDR3 is built from 14 residues. Trimming took off 4 bases at V and 3 bases at J, with 13 bases between the two ends. The CDR3 spells CAWNLAGLYNEQFF. DNA for the CDR3: TGTGCCTGGAACCTCGCGGGACTCTACAATGAGCAGTTCTTC.

V is TRBV4-3 and J is TRBJ2-2; D call uncertain. CDR1 is LGHNA, CDR2 YSLEER, per germline. CDR3 length: 14 amino acids. V gave up 0 bases and J gave up 4 bases, with 6 bases separating them. The CDR3 here is CASSQEGGTGELFF. In DNA form, the CDR3 reads TGCGCCAGCAGCCAAGAAGGCGGCACCGGGGAGCTGTTTTTT.

The J gene is TRBJ2-1, the V gene TRBV6-1, with TRBD2 matching over 14 bases. The length of the CDR3 is 16 residues. Germline V gives CDR1 MNHNS, CDR2 SASEGT. The V and J ends lost 1 base and 5 bases, in that order; junction bases with no gene match: 1. CDR3 nucleotides: TGTGCCAGCAGTGAAGTGACTAGCGGGGGGGACAATGAGCAGTTCTTC. This codes for CASSEVTSGGDNEQFF.

In this sample, this clone turned up a few times. The J gene is TRBJ2-1, the V gene TRBV5-8; TRBD2 might be the D (5 bases). The CDR3 contains 15 residues. Germline V CDR1 and CDR2: SGHTS, YDEGEE. The ends were cut back, 4 bases at V and 7 bases at J, with 18 bases in the middle. In DNA, the CDR3 is TGTGCCAGCAGCCCCGAGCCCGCTAGCAGGAATGAGCAGTTCTTC. Amino acids: CASSPEPASRNEQFF.

This clone appeared a single time. The rearrangement links TRBV7-8 to TRBJ2-1, with 9 bases lining up with TRBD2. The CDR3 runs 14 residues. With V trimmed by 7 bases and J by 6 bases, 7 bases remained unmatched. Germline-derived CDR1 and CDR2 are SGHVS and FQNEAQ. The CDR3 bases are TGTGCCAGCAAACTAGCGGGCGGAATCAATGAGCAGTTCTTC. The encoded protein is CASKLAGGINEQFF.

The chain has TRBV2 and TRBJ2-5; the match to TRBD1 covers 7 bases. Germline CDR1 SNHLY, CDR2 FYNNEI. Trimming took 10 bases from V and 5 from J; bases not matched to a gene: 10. This CDR3 spans 13 amino acids. CDR3 protein: CATQQGNWETQYF. CDR3 nucleotide sequence: TGTGCCACCCAACAGGGGAATTGGGAGACCCAGTACTTC.

The chain employs TRBV7-2 and TRBJ2-5; 7 positions match TRBD2. The germline CDR1 and CDR2 sequences are SGHTA and FQGNSA. CDR3 length equals 16 residues. V shed 4 bases and J 4 bases; nucleotides not matched to a gene: 12. The CDR3 nucleotides read TGTGCCAGCAGCTCCAAGAGGAGCGGGACTCGAGAGACCCAGTACTTC. Translated: CASSSKRSGTRETQYF.

The chain has TRBV6-6 and TRBJ1-2, with D unclear. Trimming removed 4 bases from V and 3 bases from J, with 9 bases in between. The CDR3 sequence is 13 residues long. The germline gives CDR1 MNHNY, CDR2 SVGAGI (reference sequence). CDR3 in amino acids: CASSLEKHYGYTF. In nucleotides, the CDR3 is TGTGCCAGCAGTTTGGAGAAGCACTATGGCTACACCTTC.

The chain combines TRBV19 with TRBJ2-7; a weak D match, TRBD1 (6 bases). Trimming took off 5 bases at V and 3 bases at J, with 11 bases between the two ends. The CDR3 loop spans 13 amino acids. Germline V gene lookup returns CDR1 LNHDA and CDR2 SQIVND (reference sequence). CDR3: CASSAYRDYEQYF. DNA for the CDR3: TGTGCCAGTAGTGCCTACAGGGACTACGAGCAGTACTTC.

The V and J genes are TRBV18 and TRBJ2-1; 10 bases align to TRBD2. Germline-derived CDR1 and CDR2 are KGHSH and LQKENI. The CDR3 covers 19 residues. V shed 0 bases, J shed 4 bases, and the junction held 12 bases outside the gene matches. The chain's CDR3 is CASSPPTVGSGGSYNEQFF. In nucleotides, the CDR3 is TGTGCCAGCTCACCACCTACGGTGGGTAGCGGGGGGAGTTACAATGAGCAGTTCTTC.

V is TRBV6-5 and J is TRBJ2-7; D gene uncertain. Germline CDR1 is MNHEY and CDR2 is SVGAGI. Trimming left V 0 bases short and J 3 bases short, with 9 bases between. The CDR3 has 14 residues. CDR3 DNA sequence: TGTGCCAGCAGTTACTCGATAGATGGCTACGAGCAGTACTTC. It translates to CASSYSIDGYEQYF.

The chain recombines TRBV9 with TRBJ2-5; no definite D call. The CDR3 length is 13 residues. CDR1 SGDLS and CDR2 YYNGEE come from the germline V gene. V was trimmed by 4 bases and J by 1 base, leaving 8 bases between them. The CDR3 sequence is CASSLNTQETQYF. In nucleotides, the CDR3 is TGTGCCAGCAGCCTTAACACCCAAGAGACCCAGTACTTC.